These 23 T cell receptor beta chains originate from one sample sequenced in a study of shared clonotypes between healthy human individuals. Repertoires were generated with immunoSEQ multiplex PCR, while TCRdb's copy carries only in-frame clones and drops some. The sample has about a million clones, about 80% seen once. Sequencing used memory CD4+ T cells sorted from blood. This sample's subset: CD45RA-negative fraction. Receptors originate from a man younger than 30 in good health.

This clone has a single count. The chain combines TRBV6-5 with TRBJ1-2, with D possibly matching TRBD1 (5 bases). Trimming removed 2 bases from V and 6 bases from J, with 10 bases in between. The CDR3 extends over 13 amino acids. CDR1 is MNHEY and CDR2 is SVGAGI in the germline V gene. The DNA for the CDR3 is TGTGCCAGCAGTTACAACCGGGGGGATGGCTACACCTTC. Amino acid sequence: CASSYNRGDGYTF.

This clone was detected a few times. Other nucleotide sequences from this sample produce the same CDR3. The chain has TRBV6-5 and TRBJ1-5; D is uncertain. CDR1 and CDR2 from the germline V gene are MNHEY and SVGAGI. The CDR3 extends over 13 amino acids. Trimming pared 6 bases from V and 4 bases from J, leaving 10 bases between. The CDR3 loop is CASSPPGNQPQHF. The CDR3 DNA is TGTGCCAGCAGCCCCCCGGGAAATCAGCCCCAGCATTTT.

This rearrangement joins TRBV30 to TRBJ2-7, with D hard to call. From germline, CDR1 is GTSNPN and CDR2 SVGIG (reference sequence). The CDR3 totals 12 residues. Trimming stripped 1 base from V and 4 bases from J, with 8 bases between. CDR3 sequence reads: CAWSAETYEQYF. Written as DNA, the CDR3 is TGTGCCTGGAGTGCAGAAACTTACGAGCAGTACTTC.

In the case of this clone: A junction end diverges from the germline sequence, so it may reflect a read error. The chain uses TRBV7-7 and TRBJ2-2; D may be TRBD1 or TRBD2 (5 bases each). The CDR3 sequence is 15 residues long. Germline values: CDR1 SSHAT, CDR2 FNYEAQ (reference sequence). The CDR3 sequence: CASSPRQGDTGELFF. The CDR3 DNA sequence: TGTGCTAGCAGCCCGAGGCAGGGAGACACCGGGGAGCTGTTTTTT.

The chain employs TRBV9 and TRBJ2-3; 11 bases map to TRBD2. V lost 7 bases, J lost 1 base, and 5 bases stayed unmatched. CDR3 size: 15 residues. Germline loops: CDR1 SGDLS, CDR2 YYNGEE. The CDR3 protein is CASDRSGRGTDTQYF. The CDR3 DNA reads TGTGCCAGCGACCGTAGCGGGAGGGGCACAGATACGCAGTATTTT.

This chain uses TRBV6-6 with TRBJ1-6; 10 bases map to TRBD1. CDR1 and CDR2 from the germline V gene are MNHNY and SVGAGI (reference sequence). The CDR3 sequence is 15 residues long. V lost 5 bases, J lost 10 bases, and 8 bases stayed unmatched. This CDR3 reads CASSPGTGVGSPLHF. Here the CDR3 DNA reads TGTGCCAGCAGTCCCGGGACAGGGGTCGGGTCACCCCTCCACTTT.

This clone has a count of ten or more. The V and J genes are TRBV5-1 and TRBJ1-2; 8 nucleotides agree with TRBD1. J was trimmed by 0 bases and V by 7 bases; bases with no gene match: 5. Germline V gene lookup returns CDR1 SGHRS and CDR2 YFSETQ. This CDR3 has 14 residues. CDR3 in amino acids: CASRADRANYGYTF. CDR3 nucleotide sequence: TGCGCCAGCCGGGCGGACAGGGCTAACTATGGCTACACCTTC.

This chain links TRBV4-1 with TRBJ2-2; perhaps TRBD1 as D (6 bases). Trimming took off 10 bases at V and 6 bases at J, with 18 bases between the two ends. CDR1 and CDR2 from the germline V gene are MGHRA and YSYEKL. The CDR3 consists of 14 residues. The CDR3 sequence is CATSRDIGSGELFF. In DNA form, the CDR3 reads TGCGCCACCTCCCGGGACATTGGTTCCGGGGAGCTGTTTTTT.

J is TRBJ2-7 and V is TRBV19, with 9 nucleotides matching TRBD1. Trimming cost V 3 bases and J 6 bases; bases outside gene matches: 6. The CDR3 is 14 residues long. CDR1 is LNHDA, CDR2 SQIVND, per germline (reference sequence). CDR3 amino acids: CASSMGQGVPEQYF. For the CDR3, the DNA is TGTGCCAGTAGTATGGGACAGGGAGTACCCGAGCAGTACTTC.

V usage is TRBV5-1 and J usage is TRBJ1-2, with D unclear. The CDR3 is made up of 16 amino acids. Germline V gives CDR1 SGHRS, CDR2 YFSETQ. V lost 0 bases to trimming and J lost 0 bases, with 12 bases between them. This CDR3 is CASSLGSGLANYGYTF. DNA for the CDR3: TGCGCCAGCAGCTTGGGGTCTGGTTTGGCTAACTATGGCTACACCTTC.

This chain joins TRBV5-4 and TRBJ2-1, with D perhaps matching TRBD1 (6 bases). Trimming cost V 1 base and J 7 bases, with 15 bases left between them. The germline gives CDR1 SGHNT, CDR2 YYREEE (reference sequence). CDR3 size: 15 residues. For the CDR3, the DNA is TGTGCCAGCAGCTTGAGTCTAGGGGGTAGTAATGAGCAGTTCTTC. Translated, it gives CASSLSLGGSNEQFF. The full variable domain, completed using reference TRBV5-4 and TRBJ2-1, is ETGVTQSPTHLIKTRGQQVTLRCSSQSGHNTVSWYQQALGQGPQFIFQYYREEENGRGNFPPRFSGLQFPNYSSELNVNALELDDSALYLCASSLSLGGSNEQFFGPGTRLTVL.

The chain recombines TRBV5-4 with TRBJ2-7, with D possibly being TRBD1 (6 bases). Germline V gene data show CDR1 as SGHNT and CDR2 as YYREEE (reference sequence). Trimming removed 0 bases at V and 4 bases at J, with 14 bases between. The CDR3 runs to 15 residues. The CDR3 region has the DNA TGTGCCAGCAGCTTGGTTGGGGGCGCTCGGTACGAGCAGTACTTC. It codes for CASSLVGGARYEQYF.

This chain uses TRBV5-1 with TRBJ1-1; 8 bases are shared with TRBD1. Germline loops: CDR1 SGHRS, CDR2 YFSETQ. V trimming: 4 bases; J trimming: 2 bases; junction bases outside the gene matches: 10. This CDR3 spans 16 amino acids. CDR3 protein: CASSKLDRVLNTEAFF. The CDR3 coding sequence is TGCGCCAGCAGCAAACTGGACAGGGTGCTAAACACTGAAGCTTTCTTT.

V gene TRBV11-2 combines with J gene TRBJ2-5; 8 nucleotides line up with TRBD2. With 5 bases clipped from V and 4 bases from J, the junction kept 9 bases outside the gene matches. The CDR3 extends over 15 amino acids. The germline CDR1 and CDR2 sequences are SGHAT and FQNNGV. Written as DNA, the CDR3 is TGTGCCAGCAGCCTTAGCGGGGTTCACCCAGAGACCCAGTACTTC. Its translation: CASSLSGVHPETQYF. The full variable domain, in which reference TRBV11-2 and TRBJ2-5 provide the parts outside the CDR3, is EAGVAQSPRYKIIEKRQSVAFWCNPISGHATLYWYQQILGQGPKLLIQFQNNGVVDDSQLPKDRFSAERLKGVDSTLKIQPAKLEDSAVYLCASSLSGVHPETQYFGPGTRLLVL.

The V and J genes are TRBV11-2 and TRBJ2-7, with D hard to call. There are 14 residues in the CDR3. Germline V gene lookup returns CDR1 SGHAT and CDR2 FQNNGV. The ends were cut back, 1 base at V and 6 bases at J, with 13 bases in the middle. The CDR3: CASSLGRHLREQYF. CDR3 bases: TGTGCCAGCAGCTTAGGTCGGCATCTCCGCGAGCAGTACTTC.

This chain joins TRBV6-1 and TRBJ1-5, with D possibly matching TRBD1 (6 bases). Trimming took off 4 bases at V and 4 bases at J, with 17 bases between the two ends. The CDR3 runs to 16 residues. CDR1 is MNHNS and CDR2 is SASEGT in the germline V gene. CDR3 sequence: CASSASRGGRNQPQHF. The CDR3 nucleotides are TGTGCCAGCAGTGCAAGCAGGGGTGGGAGAAATCAGCCCCAGCATTTT.

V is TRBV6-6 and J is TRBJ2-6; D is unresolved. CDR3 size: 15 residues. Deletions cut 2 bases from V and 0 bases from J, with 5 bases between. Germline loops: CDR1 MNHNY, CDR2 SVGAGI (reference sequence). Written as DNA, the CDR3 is TGTGCCAGCAGTTACCAAGCCTCTGGGGCCAACGTCCTGACTTTC. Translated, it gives CASSYQASGANVLTF.

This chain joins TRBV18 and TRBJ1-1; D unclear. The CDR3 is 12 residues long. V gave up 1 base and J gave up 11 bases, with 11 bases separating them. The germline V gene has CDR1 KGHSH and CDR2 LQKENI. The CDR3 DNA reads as TGTGCCAGCTCACCACTTAAGGTTACGGCTTTCTTT. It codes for CASSPLKVTAFF. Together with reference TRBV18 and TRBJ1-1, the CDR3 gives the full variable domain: NAGVMQNPRHLVRRRGQEARLRCSPMKGHSHVYWYRQLPEEGLKFMVYLQKENIIDESGMPKERFSAEFPKEGPSILRIQQVVRGDSAAYFCASSPLKVTAFFGQGTRLTVV.

The CDR3: CASSLWGSSQANYGYTF. The CDR3, as DNA: TGTGCCAGCAGCTTATGGGGCAGTAGCCAAGCTAACTATGGCTACACCTTC. The gene calls are TRBV7-9 and TRBJ1-2, with a possible D match to TRBD1 (5 bases). The germline V gene encodes CDR1 SEHNR and CDR2 FQNEAQ (reference sequence). V dropped 2 bases and J dropped 0 bases, with 16 bases sitting between them. CDR3 length: 17 amino acids.

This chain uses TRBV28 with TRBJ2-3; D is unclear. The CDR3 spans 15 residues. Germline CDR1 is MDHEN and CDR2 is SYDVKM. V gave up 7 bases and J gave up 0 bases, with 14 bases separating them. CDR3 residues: CASTPLGQSTDTQYF. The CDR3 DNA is TGTGCCAGCACCCCCCTCGGGCAGAGCACAGATACGCAGTATTTT.

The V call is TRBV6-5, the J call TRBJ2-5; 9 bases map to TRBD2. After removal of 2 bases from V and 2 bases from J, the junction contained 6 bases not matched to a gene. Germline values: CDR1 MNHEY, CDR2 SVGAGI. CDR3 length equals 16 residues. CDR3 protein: CASSYGASGAQETQYF. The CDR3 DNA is TGTGCCAGCAGTTACGGGGCTAGCGGGGCTCAAGAGACCCAGTACTTC.

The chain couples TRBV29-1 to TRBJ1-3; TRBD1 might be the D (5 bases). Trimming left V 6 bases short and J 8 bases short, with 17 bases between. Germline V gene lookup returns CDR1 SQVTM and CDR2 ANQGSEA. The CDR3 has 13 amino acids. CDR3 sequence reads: CSVAGRNVDTIYF. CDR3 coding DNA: TGCAGCGTAGCAGGGAGGAACGTGGACACCATATATTTT.

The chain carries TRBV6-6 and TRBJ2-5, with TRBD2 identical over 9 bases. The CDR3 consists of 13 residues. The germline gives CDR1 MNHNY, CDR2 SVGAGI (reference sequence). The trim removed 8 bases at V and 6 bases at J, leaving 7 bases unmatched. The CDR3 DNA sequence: TGTGCCAGCGGGGCGGGGGGGCCGCAGACCCAGTACTTC. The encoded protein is CASGAGGPQTQYF.